The TCR beta chain described here comes from a study of Graves' ophthalmopathy and Graves' hyperthyroidism. In this sample, this clonotype turned up many times. Beta-chain TCR CDR3 regions were amplified from RNA transcripts. Scientists carried out first-round RT-PCR using HTBI primers and then a second-round multiplex PCR. TCRdb re-derived calls from the multiplex PCR reads in MiXCR, one entry per CDR3 protein. Of 300,000 to 450,000 distinct CDR3 sequences listed, approximately 18% are singletons. Other autoimmune diseases, uncontrolled infections, pregnancy or lactation ruled patients out of participation. This receptor was obtained from an adult woman with stable Graves' hyperthyroidism. The specimen was peripheral blood.

The CDR3 DNA reads as TGCGCCAGCAGCTTGGTGGACTTTGGCTCTAACTATGGCTACACCTTC. It yields the protein CASSLVDFGSNYGYTF. This sequence joins TRBV5-1 and TRBJ1-2; D uncertain. V lost 0 bases, J lost 0 bases, and 12 bases lay in between. The germline gives CDR1 SGHRS, CDR2 YFSETQ. This CDR3 spans 16 amino acids. Filled out from reference TRBV5-1 and TRBJ1-2, the complete variable domain reads KAGVTQTPRYLIKTRGQQVTLSCSPISGHRSVSWYQQTPGQGLQFLFEYFSETQRNKGNFPGRFSGRQFSNSRSEMNVSTLELGDSALYLCASSLVDFGSNYGYTFGSGTRLTVV.